This T cell receptor beta chain was found in a study of blood T cell repertoires in COVID-19. V lost 10 bases to trimming and J lost 4 bases, with 16 bases between them. The CDR3 extends over 14 amino acids. Germline V CDR1 and CDR2: MDHEN, SYDVKM. The data were produced by immunoSEQ multiplex PCR, yet TCRdb's version contains in-frame clones alone and is incomplete. This table has under 200,000 clones, about 85% appearing once. The receptor was derived from a man between 18 and 35 years old with acute or convalescent COVID-19. What was sequenced was peripheral blood. The V and J genes are TRBV28 and TRBJ2-2; possible D gene TRBD2, 5 bases. The CDR3 bases are TGTGCCACCGGATTGGGGAGCGCCACCGGGGAGCTGTTTTTT. Its translation is CATGLGSATGELFF.